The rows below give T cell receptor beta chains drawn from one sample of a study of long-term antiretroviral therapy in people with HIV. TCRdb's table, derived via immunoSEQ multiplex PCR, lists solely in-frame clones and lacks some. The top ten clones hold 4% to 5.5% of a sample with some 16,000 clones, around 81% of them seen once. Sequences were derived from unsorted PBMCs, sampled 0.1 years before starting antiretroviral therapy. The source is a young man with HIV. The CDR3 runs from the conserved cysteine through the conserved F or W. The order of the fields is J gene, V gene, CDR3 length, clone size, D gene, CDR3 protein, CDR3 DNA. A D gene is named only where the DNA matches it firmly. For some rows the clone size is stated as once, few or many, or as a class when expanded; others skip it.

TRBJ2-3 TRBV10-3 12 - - CAISGLRDTQYF TGTGCCATCAGTGGGCTGCGGGATACGCAGTATTTT
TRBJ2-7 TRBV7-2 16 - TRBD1 CASSPETGVSSYEQYF TGTGCCAGCAGCCCCGAGACAGGGGTGAGCTCCTACGAGCAGTACTTC
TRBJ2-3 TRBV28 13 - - CASSLAGTNTQYF TGTGCCAGCAGTTTGGCAGGGACAAATACGCAGTATTTT
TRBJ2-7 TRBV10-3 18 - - CAISAMWDNLSSSYEQYF TGTGCCATCAGTGCAATGTGGGACAACCTCTCTTCCTCCTACGAGCAGTACTTC
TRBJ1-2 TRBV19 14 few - CASSIVTGNYGYTF TGTGCCAGTAGTATAGTTACGGGTAACTATGGCTACACCTTC
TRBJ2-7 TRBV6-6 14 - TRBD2 CASRAGLVSYEQYF TGTGCCAGCAGGGCGGGACTAGTCTCCTACGAGCAGTACTTC
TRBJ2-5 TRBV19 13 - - CASRNDPQETQYF TGTGCCAGTAGGAACGATCCGCAAGAGACCCAGTACTTC
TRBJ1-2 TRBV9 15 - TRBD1 CASSLTDRALDGYTF TGTGCCAGCAGCCTCACCGACAGGGCCTTAGATGGCTACACCTTC
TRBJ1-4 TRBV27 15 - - CASSSDDSGREKLFF TGTGCCAGCAGTTCGGACGATTCAGGGAGGGAAAAACTGTTTTTT
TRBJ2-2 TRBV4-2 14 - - CASSQEIPGGELFF TGTGCCAGCAGCCAAGAAATTCCCGGGGGGGAGCTGTTTTTT
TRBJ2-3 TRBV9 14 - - CASSDLLGSDTQYF TGTGCCAGCAGCGACCTGCTGGGGTCAGATACGCAGTATTTT
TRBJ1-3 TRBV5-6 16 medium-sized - CASSTWTEYSGNTIYF TGTGCCAGCAGCACGTGGACAGAGTACTCTGGAAACACCATATATTTT
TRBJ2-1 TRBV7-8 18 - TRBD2 CASSLIFGTSGRGNEQFF TGTGCCAGCAGCTTAATCTTCGGGACTAGCGGGAGGGGAAATGAGCAGTTCTTC
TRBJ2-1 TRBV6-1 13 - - CASSEDVFDEQFF TGTGCCAGCAGTGAAGACGTTTTCGATGAGCAGTTCTTC
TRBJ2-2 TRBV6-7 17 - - CASSYIRDSSHTGELFF TGTGCCAGCAGTTACATACGGGACTCAAGTCATACCGGGGAGCTGTTTTTT
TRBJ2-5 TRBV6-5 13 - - CASRPTGQETQYF TGTGCCAGCAGGCCGACAGGCCAAGAGACCCAGTACTTC
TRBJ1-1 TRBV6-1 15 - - CASSGPRQANTEAFF TGTGCCAGCAGTGGACCTCGACAGGCCAACACTGAAGCTTTCTTT
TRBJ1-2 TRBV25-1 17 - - CASSDGQHPAFPRSYTF TGTGCCAGCAGTGACGGACAGCATCCCGCCTTCCCCCGCAGCTACACCTTC
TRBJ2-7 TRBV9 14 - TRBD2 CASSFSGSLDEQYF TGTGCCAGCAGCTTTAGCGGGAGTCTCGACGAGCAGTACTTC
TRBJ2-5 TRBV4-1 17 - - CASSQEDRDSLWETQYF TGCGCCAGCAGCCAAGAGGACCGGGACTCACTTTGGGAGACCCAGTACTTC
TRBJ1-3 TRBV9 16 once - CASSVEDRPSGNTIYF TGTGCCAGCAGCGTAGAGGACCGACCTTCAGGAAACACCATATATTTT
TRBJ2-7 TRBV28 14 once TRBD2 CASSFFGGAYEQYF TGTGCCAGCAGTTTTTTCGGGGGGGCCTACGAGCAGTACTTC
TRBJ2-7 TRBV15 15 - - CATSRESSEYYEQYF TGTGCCACCAGCAGAGAGTCTTCAGAGTACTACGAGCAGTACTTC
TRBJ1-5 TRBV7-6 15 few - CASSRDPNGGQPQHF TGTGCCAGCAGCCGGGATCCCAACGGCGGTCAGCCCCAGCATTTT
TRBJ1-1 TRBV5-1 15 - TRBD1 CASSWGDRASTEAFF TGCGCCAGCAGCTGGGGGGACAGGGCGAGCACTGAAGCTTTCTTT